This is a list of T cell receptor beta chains from one sample in a study of identical twins. TCRdb reanalysed the 5' RACE reads using MiXCR and keeps one entry per CDR3 protein. The sample lists fewer than 900,000 distinct CDR3 sequences, around 20% occurring once. This sample was also put to use in a study of T cells expressing NK-cell markers.

Sequencing was done on a sample of PBMCs. The source is a woman aged 18-30 years in good health. CDR3s include the opening cysteine and the closing phenylalanine or tryptophan. A D gene is named only where the DNA matches it firmly. For some rows the clone size is stated as once, few or many, or as a class when expanded; others skip it.

J	V	D	size	CDR3	DNA
TRBJ2-7	TRBV20-1	-	-	CSASKSSRAYEQYF	TGCAGTGCTAGTAAGTCGAGCCGCGCCTACGAGCAGTACTTC
TRBJ1-2	TRBV12-3/TRBV12-4	TRBD1	many	CASSLRLTGEGYTF	TGTGCCAGCAGTTTAAGGTTGACAGGGGAAGGCTACACCTTC
TRBJ1-2	TRBV11-1	TRBD1	-	CASSSRDRGYGYTF	TGTGCCAGCAGCTCCCGGGACAGGGGTTATGGCTACACCTTC
TRBJ2-1	TRBV20-1	-	-	CSARREIYNEQFF	TGCAGTGCTAGACGTGAGATCTACAATGAGCAGTTCTTC
TRBJ2-1	TRBV12-5	TRBD2	many	CASGTSAYNEQFF	TGTGCTAGTGGAACTAGCGCCTACAATGAGCAGTTCTTC
TRBJ1-5	TRBV20-1	-	few	CSARAFSVGGRYAQHF	TGCAGTGCTAGAGCTTTTTCTGTCGGAGGGCGTTATGCCCAGCATTTT
TRBJ2-5	TRBV11-2	TRBD1	few	CASSPRGQGKTETQYF	TGTGCCAGCAGCCCACGAGGACAGGGCAAAACGGAGACCCAGTACTTC
TRBJ1-5	TRBV6-1	-	once	CASRGGTHSNQPQHF	TGTGCCAGCAGAGGAGGCACCCATAGCAATCAGCCCCAGCATTTT
TRBJ1-1	TRBV29-1	-	many	CSVLHRNTEAFF	TGCAGCGTCCTTCACAGGAACACTGAAGCTTTCTTT
TRBJ2-7	TRBV12-3/TRBV12-4	TRBD2	-	CASSYRGLAGYEQYF	TGTGCCAGCAGTTACCGGGGACTAGCGGGGTACGAGCAGTACTTC
TRBJ2-2	TRBV10-3	-	-	CAIALDDTGELFF	TGTGCCATCGCCCTAGACGACACCGGGGAGCTGTTTTTT
TRBJ2-3	TRBV20-1	TRBD2	few	CSAPPSGRTDTQYF	TGCAGTGCTCCCCCTAGCGGGAGGACAGATACGCAGTATTTT
TRBJ2-1	TRBV12-3/TRBV12-4	-	few	CASSLRLSYNEQFF	TGTGCCAGCAGTTTACGCCTCTCCTACAATGAGCAGTTCTTC
TRBJ2-7	TRBV10-3	TRBD1	many	CAISESGTASYEQYF	TGTGCCATCAGTGAGTCCGGGACAGCCTCCTACGAGCAGTACTTC
TRBJ2-5	TRBV30	-	few	CAWSVTEERPQYF	TGTGCCTGGAGTGTGACCGAAGAAAGGCCCCAGTACTTC
TRBJ2-7	TRBV15	-	few	CATSRDRSLPYEQYF	TGTGCCACCAGCAGAGATCGGTCACTACCCTACGAGCAGTACTTC
TRBJ1-1	TRBV12-3/TRBV12-4	-	many	CASSLRAGSNTEAFF	TGTGCCAGCAGTTTAAGGGCAGGTTCGAACACTGAAGCTTTCTTT
TRBJ1-5	TRBV7-2	-	few	CASSRDSGNQPQHF	TGTGCCAGCAGCCGGGACTCGGGCAATCAGCCCCAGCATTTT
TRBJ2-2	TRBV9	TRBD1	-	CASSVEGGRRTGELFF	TGTGCCAGCAGCGTAGAAGGGGGCCGAAGAACCGGGGAGCTGTTTTTT
TRBJ2-7	TRBV20-1	TRBD2	-	CSARHGGSSYEQYF	TGCAGTGCTAGGCATGGCGGGAGCTCCTACGAGCAGTACTTC
TRBJ2-1	TRBV5-5	TRBD1	-	CASSFSVGTGLDEQFF	TGTGCCAGCAGCTTCTCGGTGGGGACAGGGTTGGATGAGCAGTTCTTC
TRBJ1-1	TRBV29-1	-	many	CSVEGRGNTEAFF	TGCAGCGTTGAAGGCAGGGGGAACACTGAAGCTTTCTTT
TRBJ2-3	TRBV6-2/TRBV6-3	TRBD2	-	CASRRERGPSENTQYF	TGTGCCAGCAGGCGCGAGCGGGGGCCCTCCGAGAATACGCAGTATTTT
TRBJ2-1	TRBV20-1	-	-	CSASHPSASPNEQFF	TGCAGTGCTAGCCATCCCTCGGCGTCGCCCAATGAGCAGTTCTTC
TRBJ2-1	TRBV5-1	TRBD2	few	CASSFGTSGGYNEQFF	TGCGCCAGCAGCTTTGGGACTAGCGGGGGGTACAATGAGCAGTTCTTC